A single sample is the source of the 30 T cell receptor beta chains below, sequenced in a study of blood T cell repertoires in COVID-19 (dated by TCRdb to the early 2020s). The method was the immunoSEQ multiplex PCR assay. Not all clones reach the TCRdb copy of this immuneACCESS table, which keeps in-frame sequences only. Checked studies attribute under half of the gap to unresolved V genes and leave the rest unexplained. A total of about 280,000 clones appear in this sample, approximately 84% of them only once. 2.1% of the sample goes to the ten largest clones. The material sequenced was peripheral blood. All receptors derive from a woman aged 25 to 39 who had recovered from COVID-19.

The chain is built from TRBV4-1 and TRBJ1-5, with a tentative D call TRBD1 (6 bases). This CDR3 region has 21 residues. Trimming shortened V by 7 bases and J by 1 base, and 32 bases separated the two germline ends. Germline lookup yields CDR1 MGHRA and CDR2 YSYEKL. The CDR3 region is CASIFTNSQGNWDRSNQPQHF. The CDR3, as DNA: TGCGCCAGCATCTTTACGAACAGCCAGGGGAATTGGGATAGAAGCAATCAGCCCCAGCATTTT.

DNA for the CDR3: TGTGCCAGCAGCAAAGAGGGGGACAGGGCCCAAGAGACCCAGTACTTC. Its translation is CASSKEGDRAQETQYF. The chain combines TRBV21-1 with TRBJ2-5; the table's TRBD1 call for D was not verified on the DNA. TRBV21-1 is marked as a pseudogene. The length of the CDR3 is 16 residues.

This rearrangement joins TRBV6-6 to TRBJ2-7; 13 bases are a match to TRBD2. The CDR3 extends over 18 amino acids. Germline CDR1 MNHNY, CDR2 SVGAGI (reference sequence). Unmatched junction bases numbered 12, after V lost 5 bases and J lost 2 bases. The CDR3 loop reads CASSPRGSTSGGAYEQYF. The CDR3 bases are TGTGCCAGCAGTCCCCGAGGATCCACTAGCGGGGGGGCCTACGAGCAGTACTTC.

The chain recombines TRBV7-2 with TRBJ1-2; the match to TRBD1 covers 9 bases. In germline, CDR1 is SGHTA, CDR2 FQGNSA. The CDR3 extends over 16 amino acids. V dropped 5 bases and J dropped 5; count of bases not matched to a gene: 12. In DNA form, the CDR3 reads TGTGCCAGCAGCCTTCGGACAGGGGAGCTTTGGTATGGCTACACCTTC. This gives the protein CASSLRTGELWYGYTF.

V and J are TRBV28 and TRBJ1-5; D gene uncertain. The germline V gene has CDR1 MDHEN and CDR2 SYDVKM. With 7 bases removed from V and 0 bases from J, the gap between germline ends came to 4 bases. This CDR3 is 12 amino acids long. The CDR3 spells CASTGSNQPQHF. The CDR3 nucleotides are TGTGCCAGCACGGGTAGCAATCAGCCCCAGCATTTT.

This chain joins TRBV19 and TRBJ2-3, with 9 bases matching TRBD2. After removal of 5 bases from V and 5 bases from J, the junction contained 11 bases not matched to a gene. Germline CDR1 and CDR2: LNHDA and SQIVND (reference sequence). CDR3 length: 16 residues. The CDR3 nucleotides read TGTGCCAGTAGTCTTTTCCAGCGGGGGGTTCTAGATACGCAGTATTTT. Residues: CASSLFQRGVLDTQYF.

In DNA form, the CDR3 reads TGTGCCACCAGCAGAGAACGGGGTACGAGCTCCTACGAGCAGTACTTC. Encoded protein: CATSRERGTSSYEQYF. This chain uses TRBV15 with TRBJ2-7, with D possibly matching TRBD2 (5 bases). The V gene's germline CDR1 is LNHNV and CDR2 YYDKDF (reference sequence). V was pared by 0 bases and J by 0 bases, with 12 bases between. This CDR3 is 16 amino acids long.

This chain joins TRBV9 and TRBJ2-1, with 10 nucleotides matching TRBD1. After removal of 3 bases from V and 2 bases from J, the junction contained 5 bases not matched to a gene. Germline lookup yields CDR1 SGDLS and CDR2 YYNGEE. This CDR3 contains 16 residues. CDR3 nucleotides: TGTGCCAGCAGCGACCCGACAGGGGGCCCCTACAATGAGCAGTTCTTC. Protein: CASSDPTGGPYNEQFF. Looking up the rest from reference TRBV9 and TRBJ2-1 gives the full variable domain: DSGVTQTPKHLITATGQRVTLRCSPRSGDLSVYWYQQSLDQGLQFLIQYYNGEERAKGNILERFSAQQFPDLHSELNLSSLELGDSALYFCASSDPTGGPYNEQFFGPGTRLTVL.

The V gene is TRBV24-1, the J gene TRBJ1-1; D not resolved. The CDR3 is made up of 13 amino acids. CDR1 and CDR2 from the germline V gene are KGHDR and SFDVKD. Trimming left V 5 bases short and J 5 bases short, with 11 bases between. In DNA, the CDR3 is TGTGCCACCAGTGCAAGTGCGGGGACTGAAGCTTTCTTT. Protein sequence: CATSASAGTEAFF.

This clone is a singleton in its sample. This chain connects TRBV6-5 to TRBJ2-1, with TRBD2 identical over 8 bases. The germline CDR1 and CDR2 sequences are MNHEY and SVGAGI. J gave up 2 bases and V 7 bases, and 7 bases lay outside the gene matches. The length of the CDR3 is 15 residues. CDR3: CASKRRGGAYNEQFF. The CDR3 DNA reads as TGTGCCAGCAAACGACGGGGGGGAGCCTACAATGAGCAGTTCTTC.

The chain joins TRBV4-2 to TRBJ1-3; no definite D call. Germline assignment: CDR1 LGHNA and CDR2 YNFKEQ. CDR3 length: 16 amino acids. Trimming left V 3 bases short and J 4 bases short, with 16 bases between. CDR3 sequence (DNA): TGTGCCAGCAGCCATCCGGGGATGCTGACGGGAAACACCATATATTTT. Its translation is CASSHPGMLTGNTIYF.

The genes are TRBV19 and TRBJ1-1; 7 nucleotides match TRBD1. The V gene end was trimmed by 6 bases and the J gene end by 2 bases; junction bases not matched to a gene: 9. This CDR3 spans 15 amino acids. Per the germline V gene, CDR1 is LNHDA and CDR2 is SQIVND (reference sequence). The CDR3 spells CASSQGTGANTEAFF. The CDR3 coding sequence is TGTGCCAGTAGCCAAGGTACAGGGGCCAACACTGAAGCTTTCTTT.

CDR3 DNA sequence: TGTGCCAGTATGCCTAGGACAGGGGGCGCGAATCAGCCCCAGCATTTT. This encodes CASMPRTGGANQPQHF. This chain joins TRBV19 and TRBJ1-5; 11 bases line up with TRBD1. CDR3 size: 16 residues. J gave up 4 bases and V 7 bases, and 9 bases lay outside the gene matches. The germline V gene has CDR1 LNHDA and CDR2 SQIVND (reference sequence).

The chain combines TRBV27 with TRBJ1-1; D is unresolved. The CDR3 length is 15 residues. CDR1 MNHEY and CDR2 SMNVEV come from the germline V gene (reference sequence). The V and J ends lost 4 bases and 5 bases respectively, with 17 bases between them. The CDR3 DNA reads TGTGCCAGCAGTTCACTCGGAGCCCTAGGAACTGAAGCTTTCTTT. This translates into CASSSLGALGTEAFF.

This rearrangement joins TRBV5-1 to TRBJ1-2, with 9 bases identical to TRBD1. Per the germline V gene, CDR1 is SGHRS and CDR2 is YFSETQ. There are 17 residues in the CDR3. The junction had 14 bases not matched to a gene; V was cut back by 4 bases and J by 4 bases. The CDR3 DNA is TGCGCCAGCAGCGCGGCACAGGGGGCGAAGTTACTCTATGGCTACACCTTC. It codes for CASSAAQGAKLLYGYTF.

CDR3 coding DNA: TGTGCCAGCAGCTTTTCTAGACTAGCGGTCTCCTACAATGAGCAGTTCTTC. Protein sequence: CASSFSRLAVSYNEQFF. The V call is TRBV7-2, the J call TRBJ2-1; 9 positions agree with TRBD2. CDR1 and CDR2 (germline): SGHTA, FQGNSA. CDR3 length equals 17 residues. V lost 3 bases and J lost 0; bases outside the gene matches: 6.

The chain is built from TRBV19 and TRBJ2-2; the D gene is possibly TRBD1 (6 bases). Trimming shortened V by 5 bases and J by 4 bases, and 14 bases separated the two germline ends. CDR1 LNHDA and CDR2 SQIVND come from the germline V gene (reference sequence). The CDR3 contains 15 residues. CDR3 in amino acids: CASSERRQVTGELFF. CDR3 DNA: TGTGCCAGTAGTGAGCGTCGACAGGTCACCGGGGAGCTGTTTTTT.

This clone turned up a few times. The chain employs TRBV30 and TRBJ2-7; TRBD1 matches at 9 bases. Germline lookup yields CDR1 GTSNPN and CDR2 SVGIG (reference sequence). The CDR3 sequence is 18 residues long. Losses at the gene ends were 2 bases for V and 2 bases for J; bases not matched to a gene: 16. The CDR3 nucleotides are TGTGCCTGGAGTATTCGGTGGAGGGGACAGGGAAAAACCTACGAGCAGTACTTC. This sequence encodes CAWSIRWRGQGKTYEQYF.

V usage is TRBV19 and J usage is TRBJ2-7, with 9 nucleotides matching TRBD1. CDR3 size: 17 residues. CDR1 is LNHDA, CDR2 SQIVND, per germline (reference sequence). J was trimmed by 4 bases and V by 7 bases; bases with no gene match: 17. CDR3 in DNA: TGTGCCAGTACGCGTAATCCCGGGACAGGGCGGATATACGAGCAGTACTTC. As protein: CASTRNPGTGRIYEQYF.

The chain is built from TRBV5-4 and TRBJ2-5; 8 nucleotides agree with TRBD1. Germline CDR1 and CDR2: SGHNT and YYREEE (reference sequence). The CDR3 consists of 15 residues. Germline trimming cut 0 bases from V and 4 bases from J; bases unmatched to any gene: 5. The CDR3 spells CASSLAAQGGETQYF. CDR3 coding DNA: TGTGCCAGCAGCTTGGCCGCACAGGGGGGAGAGACCCAGTACTTC.

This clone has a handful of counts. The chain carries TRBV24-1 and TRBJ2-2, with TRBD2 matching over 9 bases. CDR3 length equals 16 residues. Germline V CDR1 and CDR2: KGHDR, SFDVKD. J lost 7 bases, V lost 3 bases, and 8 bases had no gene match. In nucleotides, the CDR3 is TGTGCCACCAGTGATCGACAGCGGGAGGCCTTCGGGGAGCTGTTTTTT. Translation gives CATSDRQREAFGELFF.

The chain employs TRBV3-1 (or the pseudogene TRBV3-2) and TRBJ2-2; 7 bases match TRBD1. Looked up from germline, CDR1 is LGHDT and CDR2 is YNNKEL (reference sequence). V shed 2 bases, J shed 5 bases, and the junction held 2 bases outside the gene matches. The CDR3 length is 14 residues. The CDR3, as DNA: TGTGCCAGCAGCCAAATACAGGGGACCGGGGAGCTGTTTTTT. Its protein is CASSQIQGTGELFF.

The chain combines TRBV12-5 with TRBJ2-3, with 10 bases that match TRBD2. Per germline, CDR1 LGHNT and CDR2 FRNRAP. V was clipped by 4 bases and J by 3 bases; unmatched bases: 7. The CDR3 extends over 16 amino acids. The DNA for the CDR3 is TGTGCTAGTGGTTCCGGACTAGCGGCTACAACAGATACGCAGTATTTT. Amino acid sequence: CASGSGLAATTDTQYF.

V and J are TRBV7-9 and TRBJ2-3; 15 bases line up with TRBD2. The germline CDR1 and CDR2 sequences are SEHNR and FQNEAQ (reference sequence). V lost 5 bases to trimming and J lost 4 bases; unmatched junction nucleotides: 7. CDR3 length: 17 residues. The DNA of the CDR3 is TGTGCCAGCAGCCCAGGGACTAGCGGGGGGTCCCCAGATACGCAGTATTTT. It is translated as CASSPGTSGGSPDTQYF.

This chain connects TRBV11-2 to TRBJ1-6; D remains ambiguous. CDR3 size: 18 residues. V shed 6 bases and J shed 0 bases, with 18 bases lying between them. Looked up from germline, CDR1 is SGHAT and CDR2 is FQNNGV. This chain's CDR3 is CASRGRRFGSSYNSPLHF. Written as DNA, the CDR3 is TGTGCCAGCAGGGGAAGACGGTTTGGGAGCTCCTATAATTCACCCCTCCACTTT.

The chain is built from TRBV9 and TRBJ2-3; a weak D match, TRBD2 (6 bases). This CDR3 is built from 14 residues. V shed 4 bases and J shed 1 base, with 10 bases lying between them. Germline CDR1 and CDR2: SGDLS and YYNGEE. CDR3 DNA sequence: TGTGCCAGCAGCCTGCGGGGAGGCACAGATACGCAGTATTTT. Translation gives CASSLRGGTDTQYF. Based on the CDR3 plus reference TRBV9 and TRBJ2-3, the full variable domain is DSGVTQTPKHLITATGQRVTLRCSPRSGDLSVYWYQQSLDQGLQFLIQYYNGEERAKGNILERFSAQQFPDLHSELNLSSLELGDSALYFCASSLRGGTDTQYFGPGTRLTVL.

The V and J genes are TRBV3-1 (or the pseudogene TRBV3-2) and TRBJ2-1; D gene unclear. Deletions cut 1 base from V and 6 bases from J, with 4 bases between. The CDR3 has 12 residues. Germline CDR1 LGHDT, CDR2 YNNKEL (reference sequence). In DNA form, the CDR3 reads TGTGCCAGCAGCCAAGCCGTCAATGAGCAGTTCTTC. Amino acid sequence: CASSQAVNEQFF.

The CDR3 region has the DNA TGCAGCGTTATACCGACAGGGGTGGAGGATGGCTACACCTTC. Translation: CSVIPTGVEDGYTF. V usage is TRBV29-1 and J usage is TRBJ1-2; 8 bases are shared with TRBD1. This CDR3 contains 14 residues. V lost 5 bases to trimming and J lost 6 bases; unmatched junction nucleotides: 11. Germline loops: CDR1 SQVTM, CDR2 ANQGSEA.

The CDR3 is CASSLTGGAYNSPLHF. The CDR3 DNA sequence: TGTGCCAGCAGTTTAACAGGCGGGGCGTATAATTCACCCCTCCACTTT. V is TRBV28 and J is TRBJ1-6; TRBD1 is a possible D gene (5 bases). CDR3 length: 16 residues. The germline CDR1 and CDR2 sequences are MDHEN and SYDVKM. The V end was cut by 2 bases, the J end by 4 bases, with 12 bases between.

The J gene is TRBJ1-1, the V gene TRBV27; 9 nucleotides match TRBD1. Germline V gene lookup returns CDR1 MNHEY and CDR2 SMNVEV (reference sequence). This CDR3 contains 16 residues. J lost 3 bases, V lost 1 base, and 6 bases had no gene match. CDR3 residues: CASSLYPGQGYTEAFF. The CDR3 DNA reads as TGTGCCAGCAGTTTATACCCGGGACAGGGTTACACTGAAGCTTTCTTT.